This T cell receptor (beta chain) was profiled in a study of blood T cell repertoires in COVID-19. Study information: The study drew acute and convalescent COVID-19 samples from the United States, Italy and Spain.

There are a few counts of this clone. Deletions cut 2 bases from V and 6 bases from J, with 13 bases between. Germline values: CDR1 LGHNT, CDR2 FRNRAP. The CDR3 sequence is 14 residues long. Some clones are missing from TCRdb's copy, which holds only in-frame ones; the method was immunoSEQ multiplex PCR. The data contain some 150,000 clones, around 83% of them singletons. Living in roughly 23 US areas, the participants were between roughly 18 and 89 years of age. Each participant's cohort was designated according to participant-reported clinical history. Sequencing was performed on PBMCs or T cells enriched from blood (not recorded which). The chain uses TRBV12-5 and TRBJ1-1; D unclear. This receptor was identified in a woman aged 45-59 years who had been exposed to COVID-19. CDR3 region: CASGLMPGSPEAFF. DNA of the CDR3: TGTGCTAGTGGTTTGATGCCGGGGAGCCCTGAAGCTTTCTTT.